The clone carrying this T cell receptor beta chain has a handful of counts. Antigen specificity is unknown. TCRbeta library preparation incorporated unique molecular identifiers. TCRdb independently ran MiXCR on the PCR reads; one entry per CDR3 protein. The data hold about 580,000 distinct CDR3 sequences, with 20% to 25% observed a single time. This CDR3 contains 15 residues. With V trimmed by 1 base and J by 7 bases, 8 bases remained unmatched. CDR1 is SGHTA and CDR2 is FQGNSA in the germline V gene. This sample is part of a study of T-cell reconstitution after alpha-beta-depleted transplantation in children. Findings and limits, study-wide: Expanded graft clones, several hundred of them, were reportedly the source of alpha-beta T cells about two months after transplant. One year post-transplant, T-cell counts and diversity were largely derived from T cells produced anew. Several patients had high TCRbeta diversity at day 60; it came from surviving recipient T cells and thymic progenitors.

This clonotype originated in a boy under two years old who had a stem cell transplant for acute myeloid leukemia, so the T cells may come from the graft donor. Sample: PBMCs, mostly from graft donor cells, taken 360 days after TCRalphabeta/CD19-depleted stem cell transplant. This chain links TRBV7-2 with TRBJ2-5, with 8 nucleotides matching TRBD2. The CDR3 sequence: CASSLVGLAGATQYF. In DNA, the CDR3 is TGTGCCAGCAGCTTAGTAGGGCTAGCGGGCGCGACCCAGTACTTC.